The following is a T cell receptor (beta chain) sequence with its context. This clonotype was seen many times. The clone's antigen remains unknown. Per-base qualities were not stored, and no clone one base away is much larger. This sample was taken from a study of T cell repertoires in cytomegalovirus infection (dated by TCRdb to between 2017 and 2020). Study-wide context: Because public TCR beta signatures pointed to carriage of CMV infection together with the matching HLA type, the HLA type of each donor mattered for the analysis.

What the study reported, not specific to this receptor: The ex vivo response was dominated by HLA-C-restricted CMV-specific TCR beta clonotypes, which also provided the single most frequent clonotype in two of eight donors. Cumulative frequency of public TCR beta family members discriminated carriers of CMV infection plus the relevant HLA type in this cohort and an independent roughly 350-donor cohort.

The sequencing machine was an Illumina HiSeq 1500. The public reads were reanalyzed by TCRdb: fastp trimming at Q25, MiXCR alignment, in-frame beta chains only. When rows share a CDR3 protein, they turn into one entry using the most common DNA and genes. This sample comprises some 680,000 distinct CDR3 sequences, roughly a third of them detected only once. Around 2.8% of the sample rests with the top ten. The germline ends are 15 bases apart after V is trimmed by 6 bases and J by 4 bases. The CDR3 holds 15 amino acids from the cysteine to the phenylalanine. Only the CDR3 part of the read is kept: 45 bases, read in frame from the first base.

The V and J genes are TRBV12-3 or TRBV12-4 and TRBJ2-2; the D gene is possibly TRBD1 or TRBD2, with 6 bases matching each. The source material was PBMCs. This receptor was obtained from a human donor in good health (CMV status not recorded). Some clones in this sample may be carry-over from other donors' samples. The sequenced DNA: TGTGCCAGCAGCCCCTCGGGGGCTAGCACCGGGGAGCTGTTTTTT. This codes for CASSPSGASTGELFF.